The source of this T cell receptor beta chain is a study of CD8 T cells in Susac syndrome. The study used treatment-naive patients who had stable or active relapsing-remitting disease as multiple sclerosis controls. CDR1 and CDR2 (germline): SGHVS, FNYEAQ. Germline trimming cut 4 bases from V and 4 bases from J; bases unmatched to any gene: 11. This CDR3 region has 16 residues. With random hexamers, 0.5 to 1 ug RNA was reverse transcribed. Amplification of TCR beta CDR3 by immunoSEQ multiplex PCR spanned 54 Vbeta and 13 Jbeta. One entry per CDR3 protein, called by TCRdb with MiXCR from the immunoSEQ multiplex PCR reads. Of about 130,000 distinct CDR3 sequences listed, approximately 93% are singletons. Study outcomes and limitations: Individuals included in the TCR sequencing and HLA analysis were acknowledged by the study to be relatively few in number.

About this clonotype itself: What it recognizes is unknown.

V gene TRBV7-6 combines with J gene TRBJ2-3, with 7 positions matching TRBD1. Sequenced input: CD8+ T cells from PBMCs. The source of this sequence is a human donor with multiple sclerosis. CDR3 protein: CASSSRPGQAADTQYF. For the CDR3, the DNA is TGTGCCAGCAGCTCCCGGCCTGGACAGGCGGCAGATACGCAGTATTTT.